The 25 T cell receptor beta chains given below trace back to one sample, sequenced in a study of T-cell memory formation after mild COVID-19. TCRdb re-derived calls from the 5' RACE reads in MiXCR, one entry per CDR3 protein. The data show hundreds of thousands of distinct CDR3 sequences, approximately 29% seen once. Material for sequencing was PBMCs or a T cell subset sorted from them (not recorded which). These receptors all come from an adult woman who had mild COVID-19 (a few samples of this study predate the infection). Cell type and time point are not known.

This chain joins TRBV2 and TRBJ2-1; D perhaps matches TRBD1 (5 bases). The CDR3 has 15 residues. Germline lookup yields CDR1 SNHLY and CDR2 FYNNEI. The V end lost 2 bases, the J end lost 9 bases, and 17 bases lay between the germline ends. CDR3 loop: CASSEQGGVMGEQFF. CDR3 bases: TGTGCCAGCAGTGAACAGGGCGGCGTCATGGGTGAGCAGTTCTTC.

V gene TRBV4-3 combines with J gene TRBJ1-5; the D is unclear. Germline values: CDR1 LGHNA, CDR2 YSLEER. The CDR3 has 14 amino acids. The germline V and J ends were trimmed by 2 bases and 1 base, with 6 bases remaining between them. The CDR3 nucleotides are TGCGCCAGCAGCCAACACGCCAGCAATCAGCCCCAGCATTTT. Its protein product is CASSQHASNQPQHF.

This clonotype was seen only a few times. V gene TRBV29-1 combines with J gene TRBJ2-1, with 7 bases fitting TRBD2. Trimming cost V 1 base and J 5 bases; bases outside gene matches: 11. The V gene's germline CDR1 is SQVTM and CDR2 ANQGSEA. The length of the CDR3 is 16 residues. Here the CDR3 reads CSVEVGLAVRHNEQFF. DNA for the CDR3: TGCAGCGTTGAAGTCGGGCTAGCGGTGAGACACAATGAGCAGTTCTTC.

V and J are TRBV20-1 and TRBJ1-5, with D maybe TRBD1 (5 bases). CDR3 size: 15 residues. Per germline, CDR1 DFQATT and CDR2 SNEGSKA (reference sequence). Trimming cost V 5 bases and J 0 bases, with 14 bases left between them. DNA of the CDR3: TGCAGTGCTGGGAGCGGGGCTTATAGCAATCAGCCCCAGCATTTT. Protein: CSAGSGAYSNQPQHF.

The J gene is TRBJ1-4, the V gene TRBV29-1, with 7 bases identical to TRBD1. The germline V gene has CDR1 SQVTM and CDR2 ANQGSEA. V lost 7 bases and J lost 5; bases outside the gene matches: 7. The CDR3 runs 13 residues. The CDR3, as DNA: TGCAGCGCCGAAAGGGGGCAGAATGAAAAACTGTTTTTT. Translated: CSAERGQNEKLFF.

This clonotype was detected only a few times. The genes are TRBV7-9 and TRBJ2-7, with D tentatively TRBD2 (7 bases). V lost 5 bases to trimming and J lost 0 bases, with 14 bases between them. The CDR3 has 15 residues. Germline V CDR1 and CDR2: SEHNR, FQNEAQ (reference sequence). The CDR3 nucleotides are TGTGCCAGCAGCGGGGAGGGGGATATCTCCTACGAGCAGTACTTC. Protein product: CASSGEGDISYEQYF.

This chain connects TRBV29-1 to TRBJ2-6; D unclear. V dropped 3 bases and J dropped 3 bases, with 9 bases sitting between them. Germline CDR1 SQVTM, CDR2 ANQGSEA. This CDR3 contains 14 residues. The DNA for the CDR3 is TGCAGCGTTGAGCCCGGGCTTGGGGCCAACGTCCTGACTTTC. It translates to CSVEPGLGANVLTF.

In this sample, this clonotype turned up a few times. The chain joins TRBV24-1 to TRBJ2-3, with D maybe TRBD2 (6 bases). This CDR3 has 15 residues. Trimming removed 0 bases at V and 6 bases at J, with 12 bases between. CDR1 KGHDR and CDR2 SFDVKD come from the germline V gene. The CDR3 region has the DNA TGTGCCACCAGTGATTTGAATGGGGGGATGGATACGCAGTATTTT. It codes for CATSDLNGGMDTQYF.

This clonotype was detected only a few times. The J gene is TRBJ2-2, the V gene TRBV4-3; 9 bases line up with TRBD1. This CDR3 has 17 amino acids. The V gene's germline CDR1 is LGHNA and CDR2 YSLEER. The J segment lost 7 bases and the V segment lost 0 bases, leaving 9 bases of the junction unmatched. The CDR3 reads CASSQDRGQGFLGELFF. The CDR3 coding sequence is TGCGCCAGCAGCCAAGATCGTGGACAGGGGTTTCTCGGGGAGCTGTTTTTT.

The rearrangement uses TRBV5-1 and TRBJ1-4, with D hard to call. This CDR3 contains 14 residues. The germline CDR1 and CDR2 sequences are SGHRS and YFSETQ. Trimming took 0 bases from V and 2 from J, leaving 5 bases between them. DNA for the CDR3: TGCGCCAGCAGCTTGGCCGGGACTAATGAAAAACTGTTTTTT. It is translated as CASSLAGTNEKLFF. Full variable domain (missing parts from reference TRBV5-1 and TRBJ1-4): KAGVTQTPRYLIKTRGQQVTLSCSPISGHRSVSWYQQTPGQGLQFLFEYFSETQRNKGNFPGRFSGRQFSNSRSEMNVSTLELGDSALYLCASSLAGTNEKLFFGSGTQLSVL.

The J gene is TRBJ1-5, the V gene TRBV7-2; 7 bases are shared with TRBD1. With 5 bases clipped from V and 11 bases from J, the junction kept 12 bases outside the gene matches. CDR3 length: 14 amino acids. Germline CDR1 is SGHTA and CDR2 is FQGNSA. Here the CDR3 reads CASSQDRVRGTQHF. CDR3 sequence (DNA): TGTGCCAGCAGCCAAGACAGGGTTAGGGGGACCCAGCATTTT.

The sample holds a few counts of this clonotype. The gene calls are TRBV5-1 and TRBJ2-7, with D possibly TRBD1 on 6 matching bases. From germline, CDR1 is SGHRS and CDR2 YFSETQ. Trimming pared 1 base from V and 5 bases from J, leaving 7 bases between. There are 12 residues in the CDR3. CDR3 nucleotides: TGCGCCAGCAGCTTGAACAGGGACGAGCAGTACTTC. Translated: CASSLNRDEQYF. Based on the CDR3 plus reference TRBV5-1 and TRBJ2-7, the full variable domain is KAGVTQTPRYLIKTRGQQVTLSCSPISGHRSVSWYQQTPGQGLQFLFEYFSETQRNKGNFPGRFSGRQFSNSRSEMNVSTLELGDSALYLCASSLNRDEQYFGPGTRLTVT.

The chain couples TRBV19 to TRBJ2-3, with 7 bases fitting TRBD1. J was trimmed by 3 bases and V by 6 bases; bases with no gene match: 9. This CDR3 comprises 15 residues. Per the germline V gene, CDR1 is LNHDA and CDR2 is SQIVND (reference sequence). CDR3 bases: TGTGCCAGTAGGAGACAGGGCCCCTCGACAGATACGCAGTATTTT. Protein sequence: CASRRQGPSTDTQYF.

This clonotype occurred a few times. The genes are TRBV4-3 and TRBJ2-5, with TRBD2 matching over 8 bases. The germline gives CDR1 LGHNA, CDR2 YSLEER. The CDR3 has 18 amino acids. V gave up 0 bases and J gave up 3 bases; unmatched junction bases: 12. CDR3 region: CASSQESGKRGYEETQYF. DNA of the CDR3: TGCGCCAGCAGCCAAGAATCCGGGAAGCGGGGGTATGAAGAGACCCAGTACTTC.

The table lists this clonotype with a count of one. The rearrangement links TRBV29-1 to TRBJ2-3, with D perhaps matching TRBD2 (5 bases). Trimming cost V 7 bases and J 11 bases, with 19 bases left between them. This CDR3 comprises 12 residues. CDR1 and CDR2 (germline): SQVTM, ANQGSEA. The CDR3 is CSARAGVEGQYF. For the CDR3, the DNA is TGCAGCGCCCGGGCCGGGGTTGAGGGGCAGTATTTT.

J is TRBJ2-7 and V is TRBV20-1; D possibly corresponds to TRBD2 (6 bases). The germline CDR1 and CDR2 sequences are DFQATT and SNEGSKA (reference sequence). The CDR3 spans 14 residues. The V end lost 3 bases, the J end lost 0 bases, and 12 bases lay between the germline ends. CDR3 nucleotide sequence: TGCAGTGCTAGGGGCCCGGGACTCTCCTACGAGCAGTACTTC. It codes for CSARGPGLSYEQYF.

The chain carries TRBV19 and TRBJ2-5; 8 bases are a match to TRBD1. Germline V CDR1 and CDR2: LNHDA, SQIVND (reference sequence). The CDR3 has 14 amino acids. Germline trimming cut 2 bases from V and 7 bases from J; bases unmatched to any gene: 6. The CDR3 spells CASSISGQGRTQYF. The DNA for the CDR3 is TGTGCCAGTAGTATATCCGGACAGGGCCGGACCCAGTACTTC. Looking up the rest from reference TRBV19 and TRBJ2-5 gives the full variable domain: DGGITQSPKYLFRKEGQNVTLSCEQNLNHDAMYWYRQDPGQGLRLIYYSQIVNDFQKGDIAEGYSVSREKKESFPLTVTSAQKNPTAFYLCASSISGQGRTQYFGPGTRLLVL.

The rearrangement uses TRBV4-3 and TRBJ2-7; 9 bases map to TRBD2. Trimming removed 1 base from V and 2 bases from J; junction bases left unmatched: 9. This CDR3 has 17 residues. The germline V gene has CDR1 LGHNA and CDR2 YSLEER. Here the CDR3 reads CASSQVPSGARTYEQYF. The CDR3 DNA follows: TGCGCCAGCAGCCAAGTGCCTAGCGGGGCCCGAACCTACGAGCAGTACTTC.

The chain joins TRBV6-2 or TRBV6-3 to TRBJ2-7, with 8 bases lining up with TRBD1. The CDR3 spans 14 residues. The J segment lost 2 bases and the V segment lost 6 bases, leaving 6 bases of the junction unmatched. Germline CDR1 MNHEY, CDR2 SVGEGT. The CDR3 bases are TGTGCCAGCAGAGGACAGGGAAGGACCTACGAGCAGTACTTC. It translates to CASRGQGRTYEQYF.

The table lists this clonotype with a few counts. The chain employs TRBV24-1 and TRBJ2-1; TRBD2 matches 10 bases. The junction had 6 bases not matched to a gene; V was cut back by 7 bases and J by 7 bases. This CDR3 is built from 14 residues. Per the germline V gene, CDR1 is KGHDR and CDR2 is SFDVKD. The CDR3 reads CATRGLAGENEQFF. The DNA for the CDR3 is TGTGCCACCAGGGGTCTAGCGGGGGAGAATGAGCAGTTCTTC.

The genes are TRBV12-3 or TRBV12-4 and TRBJ1-1; D remains ambiguous. CDR3 length equals 16 residues. Trimming left V 8 bases short and J 0 bases short, with 19 bases between. CDR3 nucleotides: TGTGCCAGCGTGGGGTGGACTGACCCCATGAACACTGAAGCTTTCTTT. Translation: CASVGWTDPMNTEAFF.

This clonotype showed up just a few times. The gene calls are TRBV3-1 and TRBJ1-5; 8 bases map to TRBD1. V was clipped by 4 bases and J by 11 bases; unmatched bases: 19. The CDR3 covers 17 residues. Per the germline V gene, CDR1 is LGHDT and CDR2 is YNNKEL (reference sequence). CDR3 sequence reads: CASSPDQGAAGVAAQHF. The CDR3 region has the DNA TGTGCCAGCAGCCCAGATCAGGGGGCGGCCGGGGTTGCAGCCCAGCATTTT.

This clonotype was observed a handful of times. The chain couples TRBV19 to TRBJ2-1; TRBD2 is a possible D gene (6 bases). CDR1 and CDR2 from the germline V gene are LNHDA and SQIVND (reference sequence). Trimming took 3 bases from V and 2 from J, leaving 11 bases between them. CDR3 length: 15 amino acids. The CDR3 sequence: CASSMRRGPYNEQFF. The CDR3 DNA follows: TGTGCCAGTAGTATGAGGAGGGGACCCTACAATGAGCAGTTCTTC.

This clonotype has just a few counts. The rearrangement links TRBV6-5 to TRBJ1-5; D perhaps matches TRBD1 (6 bases). V lost 6 bases and J lost 1, with 13 bases in between. Germline V lookup: CDR1 MNHEY, CDR2 SVGAGI. The CDR3 is made up of 15 amino acids. The CDR3 loop is CASRRDNRSNQPQHF. The DNA for the CDR3 is TGTGCCAGCAGAAGGGACAACAGGAGCAATCAGCCCCAGCATTTT.

In this sample, this clonotype turned up a few times. This chain connects TRBV7-9 to TRBJ2-7, with a tentative D call TRBD1 (5 bases). The CDR3 spans 16 residues. Trimming pared 0 bases from V and 4 bases from J, leaving 16 bases between. The germline gives CDR1 SEHNR, CDR2 FQNEAQ (reference sequence). Here the CDR3 reads CASSLAFQGLPYEQYF. For the CDR3, the DNA is TGTGCCAGCAGCTTAGCGTTCCAGGGCCTTCCGTACGAGCAGTACTTC.